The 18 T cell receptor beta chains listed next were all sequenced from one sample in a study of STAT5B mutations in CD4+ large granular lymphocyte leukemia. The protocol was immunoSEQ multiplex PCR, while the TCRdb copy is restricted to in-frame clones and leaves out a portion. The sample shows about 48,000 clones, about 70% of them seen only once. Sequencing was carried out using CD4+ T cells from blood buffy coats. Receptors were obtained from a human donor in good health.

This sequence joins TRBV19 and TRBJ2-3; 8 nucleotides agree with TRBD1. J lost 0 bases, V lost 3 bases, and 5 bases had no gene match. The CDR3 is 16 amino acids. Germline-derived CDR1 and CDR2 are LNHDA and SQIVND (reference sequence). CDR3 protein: CASSIRTGTSTDTQYF. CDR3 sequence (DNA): TGTGCCAGTAGTATTAGGACAGGGACTAGCACAGATACGCAGTATTTT.

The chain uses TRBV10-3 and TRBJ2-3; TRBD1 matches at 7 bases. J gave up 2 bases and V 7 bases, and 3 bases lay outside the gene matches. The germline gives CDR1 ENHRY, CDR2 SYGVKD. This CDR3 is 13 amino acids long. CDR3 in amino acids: CAIKGGPTDTQYF. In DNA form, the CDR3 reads TGTGCCATCAAAGGGGGCCCCACAGATACGCAGTATTTT.

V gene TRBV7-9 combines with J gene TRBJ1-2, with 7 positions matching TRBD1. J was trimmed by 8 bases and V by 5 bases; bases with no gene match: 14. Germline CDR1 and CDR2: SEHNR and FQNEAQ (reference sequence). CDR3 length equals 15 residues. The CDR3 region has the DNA TGTGCCAGCAGCGAAGGGACAGTCCCTTTTGACGGCTACACCTTC. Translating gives CASSEGTVPFDGYTF.

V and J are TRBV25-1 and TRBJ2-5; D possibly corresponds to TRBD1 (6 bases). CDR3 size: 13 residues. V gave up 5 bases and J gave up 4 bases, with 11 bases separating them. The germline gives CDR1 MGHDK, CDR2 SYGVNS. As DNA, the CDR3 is TGTGCCAGCAGTTATCAGGGGCGAGAGACCCAGTACTTC. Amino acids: CASSYQGRETQYF.

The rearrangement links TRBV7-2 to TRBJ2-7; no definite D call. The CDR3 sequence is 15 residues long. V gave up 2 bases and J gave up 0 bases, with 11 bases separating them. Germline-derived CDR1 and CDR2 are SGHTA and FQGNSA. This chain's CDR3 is CASSLNEPGSYEQYF. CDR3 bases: TGTGCCAGCAGCTTAAACGAGCCCGGCTCCTACGAGCAGTACTTC.

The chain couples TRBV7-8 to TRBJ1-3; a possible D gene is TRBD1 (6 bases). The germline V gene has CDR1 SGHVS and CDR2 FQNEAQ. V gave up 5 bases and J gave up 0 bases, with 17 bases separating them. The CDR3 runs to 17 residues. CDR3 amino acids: CASSPRATGLSGNTIYF. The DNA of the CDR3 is TGTGCCAGCAGCCCGAGAGCCACAGGGCTCTCTGGAAACACCATATATTTT.

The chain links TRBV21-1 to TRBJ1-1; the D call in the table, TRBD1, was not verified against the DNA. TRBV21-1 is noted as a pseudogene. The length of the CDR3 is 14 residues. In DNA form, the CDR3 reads TGTGCCAGCGGACGGACACAGGGACCCACTGAAGCTTTCTTT. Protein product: CASGRTQGPTEAFF.

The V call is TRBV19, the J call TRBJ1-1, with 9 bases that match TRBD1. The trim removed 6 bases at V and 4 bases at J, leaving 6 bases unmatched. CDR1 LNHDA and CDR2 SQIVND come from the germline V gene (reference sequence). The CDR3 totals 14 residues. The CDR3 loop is CASRGTGIPTEAFF. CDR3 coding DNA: TGTGCCAGTAGAGGGACAGGGATTCCCACTGAAGCTTTCTTT.

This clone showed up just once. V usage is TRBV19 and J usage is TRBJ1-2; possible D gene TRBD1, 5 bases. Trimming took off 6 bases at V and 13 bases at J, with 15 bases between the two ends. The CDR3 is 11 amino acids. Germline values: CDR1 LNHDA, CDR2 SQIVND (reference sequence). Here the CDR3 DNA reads TGTGCCAGTAGCAACCGGGACGCGGGCACCTTC. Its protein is CASSNRDAGTF.

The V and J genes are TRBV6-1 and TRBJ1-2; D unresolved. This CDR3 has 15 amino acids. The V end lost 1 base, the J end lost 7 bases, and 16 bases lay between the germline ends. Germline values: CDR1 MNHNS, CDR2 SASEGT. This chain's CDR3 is CASSEEVGFRGGYTF. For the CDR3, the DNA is TGTGCCAGCAGTGAAGAGGTGGGGTTCAGAGGTGGCTACACCTTC.

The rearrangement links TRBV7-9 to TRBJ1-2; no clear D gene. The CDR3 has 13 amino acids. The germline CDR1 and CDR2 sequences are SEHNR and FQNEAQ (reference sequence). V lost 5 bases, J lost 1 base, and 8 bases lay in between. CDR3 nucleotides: TGTGCCAGCAGCCTCGGGAATAACTATGGCTACACCTTC. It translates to CASSLGNNYGYTF.

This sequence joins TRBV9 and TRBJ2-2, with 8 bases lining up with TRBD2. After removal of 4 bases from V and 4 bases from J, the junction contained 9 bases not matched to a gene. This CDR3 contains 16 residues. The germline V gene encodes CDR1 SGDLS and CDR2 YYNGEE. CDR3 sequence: CASSPHSGDLTGELFF. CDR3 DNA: TGTGCCAGCAGCCCCCATAGCGGGGACCTCACCGGGGAGCTGTTTTTT.

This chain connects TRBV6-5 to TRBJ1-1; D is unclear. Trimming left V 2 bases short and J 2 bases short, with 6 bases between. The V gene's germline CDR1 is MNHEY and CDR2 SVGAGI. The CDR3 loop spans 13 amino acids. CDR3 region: CASSYQINTEAFF. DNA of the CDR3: TGTGCCAGCAGTTACCAAATTAACACTGAAGCTTTCTTT.

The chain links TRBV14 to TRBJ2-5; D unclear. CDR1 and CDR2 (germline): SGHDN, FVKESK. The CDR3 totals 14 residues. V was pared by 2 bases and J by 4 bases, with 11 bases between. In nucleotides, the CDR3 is TGTGCCAGCAGCCAAATGTCAGCCAGAGAGACCCAGTACTTC. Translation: CASSQMSARETQYF.

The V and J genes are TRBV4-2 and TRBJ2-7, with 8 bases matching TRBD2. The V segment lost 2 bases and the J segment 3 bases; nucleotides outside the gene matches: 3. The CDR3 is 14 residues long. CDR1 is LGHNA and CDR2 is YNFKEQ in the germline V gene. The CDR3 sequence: CASSQREGDYEQYF. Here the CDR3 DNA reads TGTGCCAGCAGCCAACGGGAGGGTGACTACGAGCAGTACTTC.

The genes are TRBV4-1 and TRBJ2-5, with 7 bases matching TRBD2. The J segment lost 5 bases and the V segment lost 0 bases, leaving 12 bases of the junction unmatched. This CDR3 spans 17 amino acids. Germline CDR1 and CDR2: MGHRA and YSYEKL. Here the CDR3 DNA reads TGCGCCAGCAGCCAAGATCGAGGGGAGGGAAACCGGGAGACCCAGTACTTC. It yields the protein CASSQDRGEGNRETQYF.

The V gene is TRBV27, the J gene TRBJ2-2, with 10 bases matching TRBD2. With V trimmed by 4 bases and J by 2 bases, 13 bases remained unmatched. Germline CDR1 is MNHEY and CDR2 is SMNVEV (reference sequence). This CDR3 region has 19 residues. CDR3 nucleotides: TGTGCCAGCAGTTCACCCTATTTTAGCGGGGGGAGCAACACCGGGGAGCTGTTTTTT. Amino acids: CASSSPYFSGGSNTGELFF.

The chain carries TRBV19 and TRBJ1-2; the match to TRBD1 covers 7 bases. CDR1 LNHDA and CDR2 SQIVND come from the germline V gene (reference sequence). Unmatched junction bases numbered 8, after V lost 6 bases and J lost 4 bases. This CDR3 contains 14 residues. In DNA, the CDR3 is TGTGCCAGTAGATTGGGGACAGCGCCCTATGGCTACACCTTC. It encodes CASRLGTAPYGYTF.